This T cell receptor beta chain originates from a study of shared T cell receptors in the human thymus. TCRdb's table, derived via immunoSEQ multiplex PCR, lists solely in-frame clones and lacks some. The sample holds over 650,000 clones; over 75% are singletons and the top ten take roughly 0.0086%. These records were also assigned to another study, of human thymus T cells. From that study: The thymus tissue came from resections taken during corrective heart surgery.

Sequenced material: thymocytes. This sequence was found in a boy less than two years old with a congenital heart defect.

The CDR3 sequence: CASSFYQSYHPHEQYF. As DNA, the CDR3 is TGCGCCAGCAGCTTTTACCAATCCTATCATCCCCACGAGCAGTACTTC. The chain joins TRBV4-1 to TRBJ2-7, with D hard to call. The CDR3 length is 16 residues. The germline V gene encodes CDR1 MGHRA and CDR2 YSYEKL. Trimming cost V 5 bases and J 5 bases, with 22 bases left between them.